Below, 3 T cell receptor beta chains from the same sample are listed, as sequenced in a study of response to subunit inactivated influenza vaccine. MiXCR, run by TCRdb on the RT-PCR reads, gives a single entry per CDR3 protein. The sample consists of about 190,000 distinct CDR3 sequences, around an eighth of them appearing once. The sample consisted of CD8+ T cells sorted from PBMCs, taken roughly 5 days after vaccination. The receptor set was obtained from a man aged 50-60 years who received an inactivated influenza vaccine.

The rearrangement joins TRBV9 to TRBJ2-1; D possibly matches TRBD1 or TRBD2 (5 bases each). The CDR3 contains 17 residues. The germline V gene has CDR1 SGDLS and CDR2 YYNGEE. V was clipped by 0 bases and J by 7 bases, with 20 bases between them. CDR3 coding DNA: TGTGCCAGCAGCGTAGCTACGCGGCTATCGGGGCGGAATGAGCAGTTCTTC. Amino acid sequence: CASSVATRLSGRNEQFF.

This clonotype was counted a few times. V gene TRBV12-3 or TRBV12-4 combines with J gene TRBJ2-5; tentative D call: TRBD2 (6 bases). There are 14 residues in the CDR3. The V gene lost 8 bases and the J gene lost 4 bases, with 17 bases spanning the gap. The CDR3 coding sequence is TGTGCCAGCCAAGGGTGGCAAGCGGGAGAGACCCAGTACTTC. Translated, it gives CASQGWQAGETQYF.

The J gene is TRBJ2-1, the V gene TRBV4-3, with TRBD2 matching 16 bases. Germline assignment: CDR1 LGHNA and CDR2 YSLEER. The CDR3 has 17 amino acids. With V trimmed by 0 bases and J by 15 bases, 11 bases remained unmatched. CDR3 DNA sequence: TGCGCCAGCAGCCAAGATCTGGGACTAGCGGGAGGGCCCTCTTGGTTCTTC. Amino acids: CASSQDLGLAGGPSWFF.